A single sample gave rise to the 15 T cell receptor beta chains below, sequenced in a study of T cell responses to AZD1222 COVID-19 vaccine. Repertoires were generated with immunoSEQ multiplex PCR, while TCRdb's copy carries only in-frame clones and drops some. The sample consists of under 60,000 clones, approximately 79% of them appearing once. The sample here was peripheral blood, taken on day 0 of AZD1222 vaccination. Receptors were obtained from an adult in good health.

This clone occurred once. This chain uses TRBV2 with TRBJ1-1; D may be TRBD1 (5 bases). Germline V gene lookup returns CDR1 SNHLY and CDR2 FYNNEI. The CDR3 extends over 13 amino acids. V was trimmed by 6 bases and J by 11 bases, leaving 19 bases between them. This CDR3 reads CASSPYSGPLAFF. CDR3 sequence (DNA): TGTGCCAGCAGCCCGTATTCAGGGCCCCTGGCTTTCTTT.

The chain combines TRBV21-1 with TRBJ2-5; the listed D gene, TRBD2, was not tested against the DNA. TRBV21-1 is described as a pseudogene. The length of the CDR3 is 17 residues. The CDR3 DNA sequence: TGTGCCAGCAGCAAAGCCCCAAAGCGGGAGGGCCTTGAGACCCAGTACTTC. This translates into CASSKAPKREGLETQYF.

The chain carries TRBV6-1 and TRBJ1-2, with D possibly TRBD1 on 5 matching bases. Germline V gives CDR1 MNHNS, CDR2 SASEGT. The CDR3 extends over 14 amino acids. Trimming cost V 0 bases and J 7 bases, with 12 bases left between them. The CDR3 coding sequence is TGTGCCAGCAGTGAAGCAGGGGAGGTGTTTGGCTACACCTTC. As protein: CASSEAGEVFGYTF.

The genes are TRBV19 and TRBJ1-5; TRBD1 might be the D (6 bases). CDR3 size: 16 residues. The V and J ends lost 4 bases and 0 bases respectively, with 13 bases between them. Per the germline V gene, CDR1 is LNHDA and CDR2 is SQIVND (reference sequence). The CDR3 DNA sequence: TGTGCCAGTAGTAGGAAGTCAGGGGCTAGCAATCAGCCCCAGCATTTT. Translation: CASSRKSGASNQPQHF. The full variable domain, its missing parts supplied by reference TRBV19 and TRBJ1-5, is DGGITQSPKYLFRKEGQNVTLSCEQNLNHDAMYWYRQDPGQGLRLIYYSQIVNDFQKGDIAEGYSVSREKKESFPLTVTSAQKNPTAFYLCASSRKSGASNQPQHFGDGTRLSIL.

This chain uses TRBV28 with TRBJ2-3; TRBD2 is a possible D gene (5 bases). The V gene's germline CDR1 is MDHEN and CDR2 SYDVKM. Deletions cut 5 bases from V and 7 bases from J, with 13 bases between. This CDR3 comprises 13 residues. CDR3 coding DNA: TGTGCCAGCAGTGCCCCGGGAAGAAATACGCAGTATTTT. Its protein product is CASSAPGRNTQYF.

The chain links TRBV4-2 to TRBJ2-5; 12 nucleotides align to TRBD2. The junction had 5 bases not matched to a gene; V was cut back by 0 bases and J by 0 bases. This CDR3 region has 18 residues. Germline V gives CDR1 LGHNA, CDR2 YNFKEQ. For the CDR3, the DNA is TGTGCCAGCAGCCAAGAGCTCCTAGCGGGGGGGTACCAAGAGACCCAGTACTTC. Amino acid sequence: CASSQELLAGGYQETQYF.

The genes are TRBV27 and TRBJ1-2; weak D call: TRBD1 (5 bases). The CDR3 is 17 amino acids. Germline CDR1 and CDR2: MNHEY and SMNVEV (reference sequence). V was pared by 4 bases and J by 2 bases, with 20 bases between. In DNA form, the CDR3 reads TGTGCCAGCAGTTCTCGCGCTGGTGGCAGGGCGAACTATGGCTACACCTTC. Translating it yields CASSSRAGGRANYGYTF.

The chain is built from TRBV9 and TRBJ2-1, with 7 bases lining up with TRBD1. V dropped 4 bases and J dropped 7; count of bases not matched to a gene: 8. In germline, CDR1 is SGDLS, CDR2 YYNGEE. The CDR3 has 14 amino acids. CDR3 coding DNA: TGTGCCAGCAGCCCATGGGACAGAAGTAATGAGCAGTTCTTC. Amino acids: CASSPWDRSNEQFF.

The chain couples TRBV12-5 to TRBJ2-3; possibly TRBD1 for D (6 bases). The V gene lost 3 bases and the J gene lost 3 bases, with 19 bases spanning the gap. CDR3 length equals 17 residues. Germline V gene sequence: CDR1 LGHNT, CDR2 FRNRAP. CDR3 nucleotides: TGTGCTAGTGGTTTTGACGTACTGCCCAGGGGTACAGATACGCAGTATTTT. It codes for CASGFDVLPRGTDTQYF.

This clone was seen a single time. CDR3: CASSQGGSSYNSPLHF. The CDR3 DNA reads TGTGCCAGTAGCCAGGGGGGGAGCTCCTATAATTCACCCCTCCACTTT. The chain combines TRBV19 with TRBJ1-6; 7 positions agree with TRBD1. Germline V lookup: CDR1 LNHDA, CDR2 SQIVND (reference sequence). CDR3 size: 16 residues. The junction had 5 bases not matched to a gene; V was cut back by 6 bases and J by 0 bases.

The chain employs TRBV7-3 and TRBJ2-3, with D perhaps TRBD2 (6 bases). In germline, CDR1 is SGHTA, CDR2 FQGTGA. The CDR3 sequence is 17 residues long. V gave up 1 base and J gave up 2 bases, with 16 bases separating them. In DNA form, the CDR3 reads TGTGCCAGCAGCTTAAAAGGGGCGGGGACCTACACAGATACGCAGTATTTT. Amino acid sequence: CASSLKGAGTYTDTQYF.

This sequence joins TRBV6-5 and TRBJ1-2; TRBD1 might be the D (5 bases). V was trimmed by 4 bases and J by 5 bases, leaving 17 bases between them. There are 15 residues in the CDR3. CDR1 is MNHEY and CDR2 is SVGAGI in the germline V gene. CDR3 protein: CASSWLRQRKYGYTF. CDR3 DNA: TGTGCCAGCAGTTGGCTTAGACAGCGCAAATATGGCTACACCTTC.

The sample holds one count of this clone. The chain joins TRBV28 to TRBJ2-6; D is undetermined. Trimming removed 7 bases at V and 1 base at J, with 5 bases between. The CDR3 sequence is 13 residues long. Germline V gene sequence: CDR1 MDHEN, CDR2 SYDVKM. CDR3 amino acids: CASTVSGANVLTF. CDR3 bases: TGTGCCAGCACCGTTTCTGGGGCCAACGTCCTGACTTTC.

A remark on this clone: Distinct nucleotide sequences in the sample also encode this CDR3. The rearrangement joins TRBV5-1 to TRBJ1-1, with D possibly matching TRBD1 (6 bases). CDR1 and CDR2 (germline): SGHRS, YFSETQ. The CDR3 covers 13 residues. The V end lost 1 base, the J end lost 4 bases, and 8 bases lay between the germline ends. CDR3 DNA sequence: TGCGCCAGCAGCTTGAGGGGGGGCACTGAAGCTTTCTTT. It encodes CASSLRGGTEAFF.

The DNA for the CDR3 is TGTGCCAGCAGCACGAACAGGGGGACTGAAGCTTTCTTT. Translation: CASSTNRGTEAFF. The chain couples TRBV7-2 to TRBJ1-1; 8 bases are a match to TRBD1. Germline loops: CDR1 SGHTA, CDR2 FQGNSA. Trimming removed 5 bases from V and 5 bases from J; junction bases left unmatched: 4. The length of the CDR3 is 13 residues.